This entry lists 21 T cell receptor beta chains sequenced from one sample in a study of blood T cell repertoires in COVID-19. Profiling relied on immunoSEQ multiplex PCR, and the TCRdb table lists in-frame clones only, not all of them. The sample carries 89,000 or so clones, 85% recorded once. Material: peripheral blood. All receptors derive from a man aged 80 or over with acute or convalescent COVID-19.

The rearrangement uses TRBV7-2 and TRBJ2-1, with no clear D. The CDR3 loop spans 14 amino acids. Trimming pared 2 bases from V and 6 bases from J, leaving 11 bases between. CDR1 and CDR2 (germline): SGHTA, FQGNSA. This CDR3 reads CASSLSAIGNEQFF. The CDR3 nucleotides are TGTGCCAGCAGCTTAAGCGCAATAGGCAATGAGCAGTTCTTC.

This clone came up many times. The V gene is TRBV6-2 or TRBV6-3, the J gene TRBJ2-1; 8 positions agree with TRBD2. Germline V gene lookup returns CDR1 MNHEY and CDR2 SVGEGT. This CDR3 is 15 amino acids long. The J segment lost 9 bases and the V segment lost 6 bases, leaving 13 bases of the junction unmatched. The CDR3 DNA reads TGTGCCAGCAGCCGCCTTGGGGCGGGAGGTCTTGAGCAGTTCTTC. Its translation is CASSRLGAGGLEQFF.

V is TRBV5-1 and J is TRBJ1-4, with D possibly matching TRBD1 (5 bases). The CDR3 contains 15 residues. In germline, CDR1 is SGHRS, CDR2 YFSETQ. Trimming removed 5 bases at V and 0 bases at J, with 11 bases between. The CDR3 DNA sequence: TGCGCCAGCAGATCACAGGTTGCAACTAATGAAAAACTGTTTTTT. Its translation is CASRSQVATNEKLFF.

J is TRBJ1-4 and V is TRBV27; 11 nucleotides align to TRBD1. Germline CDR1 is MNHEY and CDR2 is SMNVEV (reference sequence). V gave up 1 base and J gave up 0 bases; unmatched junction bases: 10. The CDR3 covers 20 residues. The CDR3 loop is CASSLFPPGQGATTNEKLFF. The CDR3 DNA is TGTGCCAGCAGTTTATTTCCCCCCGGACAGGGGGCCACAACTAATGAAAAACTGTTTTTT.

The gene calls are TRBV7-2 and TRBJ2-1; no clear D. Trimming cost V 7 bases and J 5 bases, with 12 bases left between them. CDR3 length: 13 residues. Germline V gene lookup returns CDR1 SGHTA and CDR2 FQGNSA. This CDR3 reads CASTSVFDNEQFF. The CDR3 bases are TGTGCCAGCACTTCGGTATTCGACAATGAGCAGTTCTTC.

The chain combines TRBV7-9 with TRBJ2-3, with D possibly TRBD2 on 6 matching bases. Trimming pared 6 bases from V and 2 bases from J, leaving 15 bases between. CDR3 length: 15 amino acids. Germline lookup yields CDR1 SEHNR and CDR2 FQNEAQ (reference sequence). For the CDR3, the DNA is TGTGCCAGCAGTCAAACTAGCCGTCCCACAGATACGCAGTATTTT. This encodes CASSQTSRPTDTQYF.

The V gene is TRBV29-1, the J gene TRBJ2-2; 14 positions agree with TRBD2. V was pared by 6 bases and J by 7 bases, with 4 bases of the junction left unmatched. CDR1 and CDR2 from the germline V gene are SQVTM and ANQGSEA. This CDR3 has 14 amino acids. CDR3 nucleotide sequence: TGCAGCGTCGCGACTAGCGGGAGGGTCGGGGAGCTGTTTTTT. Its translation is CSVATSGRVGELFF.

The CDR3 protein is CASSARRRATEAFF. The CDR3 DNA sequence: TGTGCCAGCAGCGCACGGCGGCGGGCCACTGAAGCTTTCTTT. The chain carries TRBV7-2 and TRBJ1-1; D gene unclear. With 5 bases removed from V and 4 bases from J, the gap between germline ends came to 14 bases. Germline V lookup: CDR1 SGHTA, CDR2 FQGNSA. The CDR3 runs to 14 residues.

The CDR3 DNA is TGTGCCAGCAGCCCCCTCCTAGCGTGGGAGCAGTACTTC. Residues: CASSPLLAWEQYF. The chain couples TRBV3-1 (or the pseudogene TRBV3-2) to TRBJ2-7, with a weak D call TRBD2 (6 bases). CDR3 size: 13 residues. With 4 bases removed from V and 7 bases from J, the gap between germline ends came to 14 bases. Germline loops: CDR1 LGHDT, CDR2 YNNKEL (reference sequence).

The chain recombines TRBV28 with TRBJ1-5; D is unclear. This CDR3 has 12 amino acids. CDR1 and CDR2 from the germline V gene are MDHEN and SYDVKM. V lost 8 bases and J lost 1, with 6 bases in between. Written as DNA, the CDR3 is TGTGCCAGCCAAGAGAGCAATCAGCCCCAGCATTTT. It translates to CASQESNQPQHF.

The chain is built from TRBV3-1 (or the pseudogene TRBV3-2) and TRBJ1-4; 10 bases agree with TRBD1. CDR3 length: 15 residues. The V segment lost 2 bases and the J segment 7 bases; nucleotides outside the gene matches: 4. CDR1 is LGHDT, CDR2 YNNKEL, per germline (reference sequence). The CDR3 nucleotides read TGTGCCAGCAGCCAACCGACAGGGGGCCTTGAAAAACTGTTTTTT. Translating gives CASSQPTGGLEKLFF.

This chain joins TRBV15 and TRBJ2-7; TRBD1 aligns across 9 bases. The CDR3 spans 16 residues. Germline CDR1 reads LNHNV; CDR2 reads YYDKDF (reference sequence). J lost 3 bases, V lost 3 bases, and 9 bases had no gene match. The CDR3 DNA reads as TGTGCCACCAGCAGGCGCCGGGACAGGGCATACTACGAGCAGTACTTC. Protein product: CATSRRRDRAYYEQYF.

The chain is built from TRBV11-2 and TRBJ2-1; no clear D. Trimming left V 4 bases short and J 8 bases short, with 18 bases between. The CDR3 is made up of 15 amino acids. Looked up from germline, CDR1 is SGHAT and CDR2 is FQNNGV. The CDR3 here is CASSSLISVGHEQFF. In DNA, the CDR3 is TGTGCCAGCAGCTCCCTAATTAGTGTGGGCCATGAGCAGTTCTTC.

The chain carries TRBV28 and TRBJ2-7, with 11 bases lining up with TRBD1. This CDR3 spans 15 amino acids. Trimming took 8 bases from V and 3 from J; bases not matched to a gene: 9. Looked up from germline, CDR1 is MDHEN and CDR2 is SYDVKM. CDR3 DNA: TGTGCCAGCGGGAGGACAGGGGGCAATAACTACGAGCAGTACTTC. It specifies CASGRTGGNNYEQYF.

The CDR3 DNA reads as TGTGCCAGCAGTACGGACAGCCCCAATCAGCCCCAGCATTTT. This gives the protein CASSTDSPNQPQHF. The rearrangement uses TRBV2 and TRBJ1-5, with D tentatively TRBD1 (6 bases). Between the trimmed V and J ends, which lost 5 bases and 3 bases, there was a span of 11 bases. Germline CDR1 reads SNHLY; CDR2 reads FYNNEI. The length of the CDR3 is 14 residues.

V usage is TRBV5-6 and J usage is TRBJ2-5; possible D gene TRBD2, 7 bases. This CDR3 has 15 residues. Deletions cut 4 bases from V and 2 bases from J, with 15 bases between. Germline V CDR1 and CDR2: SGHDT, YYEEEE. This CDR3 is CASSPSGGGQETQYF. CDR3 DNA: TGTGCCAGCAGCCCTAGCGGAGGGGGTCAAGAGACCCAGTACTTC.

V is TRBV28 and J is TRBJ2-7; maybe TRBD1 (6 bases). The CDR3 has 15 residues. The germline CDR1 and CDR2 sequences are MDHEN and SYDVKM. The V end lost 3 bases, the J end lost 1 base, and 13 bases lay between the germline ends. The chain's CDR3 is CASSFVDRHSYEQYF. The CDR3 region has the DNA TGTGCCAGCAGTTTCGTGGACAGACATTCCTACGAGCAGTACTTC.

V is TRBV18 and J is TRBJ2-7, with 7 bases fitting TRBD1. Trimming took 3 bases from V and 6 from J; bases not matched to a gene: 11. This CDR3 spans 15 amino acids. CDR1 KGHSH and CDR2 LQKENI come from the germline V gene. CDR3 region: CASSPQSTGYVEQYF. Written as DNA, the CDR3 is TGTGCCAGCTCACCCCAATCGACAGGGTACGTCGAGCAGTACTTC.

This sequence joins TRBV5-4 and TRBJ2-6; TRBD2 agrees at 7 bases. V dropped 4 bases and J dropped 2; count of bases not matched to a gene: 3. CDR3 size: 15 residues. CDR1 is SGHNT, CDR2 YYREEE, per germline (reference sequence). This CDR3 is CASSQRGAGANVLTF. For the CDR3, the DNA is TGTGCCAGCAGCCAACGGGGGGCTGGGGCCAACGTCCTGACTTTC.

In nucleotides, the CDR3 is TGTGCCAGCAGCTTCACCAGGGATCACCAGCCCCAGCATTTT. Amino acids: CASSFTRDHQPQHF. The chain couples TRBV5-6 to TRBJ1-5; D is possibly TRBD1 (5 bases). The CDR3 length is 14 residues. With 2 bases removed from V and 7 bases from J, the gap between germline ends came to 13 bases. Per germline, CDR1 SGHDT and CDR2 YYEEEE.

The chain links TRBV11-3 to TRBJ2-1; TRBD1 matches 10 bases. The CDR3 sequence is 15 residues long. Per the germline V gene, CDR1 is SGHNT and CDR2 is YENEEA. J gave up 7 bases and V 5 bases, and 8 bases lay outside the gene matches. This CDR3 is CASSRGTGAGNEQFF. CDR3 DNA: TGTGCCAGCAGCCGAGGGACAGGGGCTGGAAATGAGCAGTTCTTC. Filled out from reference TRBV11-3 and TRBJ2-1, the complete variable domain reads EAGVVQSPRYKIIEKKQPVAFWCNPISGHNTLYWYLQNLGQGPELLIRYENEEAVDDSQLPKDRFSAERLKGVDSTLKIQPAELGDSAVYLCASSRGTGAGNEQFFGPGTRLTVL.